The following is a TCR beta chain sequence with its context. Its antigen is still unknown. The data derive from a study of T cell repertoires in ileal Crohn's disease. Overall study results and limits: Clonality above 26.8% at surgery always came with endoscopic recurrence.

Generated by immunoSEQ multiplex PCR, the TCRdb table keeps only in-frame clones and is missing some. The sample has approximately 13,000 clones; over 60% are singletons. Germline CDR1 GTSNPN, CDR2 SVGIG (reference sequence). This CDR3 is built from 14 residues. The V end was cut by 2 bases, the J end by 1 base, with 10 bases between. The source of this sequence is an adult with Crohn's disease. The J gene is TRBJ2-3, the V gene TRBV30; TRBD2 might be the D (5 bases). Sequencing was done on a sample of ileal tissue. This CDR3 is CAWSTDFGTDTQYF. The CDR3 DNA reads TGTGCCTGGAGTACGGACTTCGGCACAGATACGCAGTATTTT. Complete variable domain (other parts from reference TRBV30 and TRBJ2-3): SQTIHQWPATLVQPVGSPLSLECTVEGTSNPNLYWYRQAAGRGLQLLFYSVGIGQISSEVPQNLSASRPQDRQFILSSKKLLLSDSGFYLCAWSTDFGTDTQYFGPGTRLTVL.